This entry is about one TCR beta chain. Its antigen is not known. V lost 4 bases and J lost 1, with 10 bases in between. This CDR3 has 14 amino acids. Germline V lookup: CDR1 SGDLS, CDR2 YYNGEE. Some clones are missing from TCRdb's copy, which holds only in-frame ones; the method was immunoSEQ multiplex PCR. Of around 1.6 million clones listed, under 99% were seen once; the top ten hold roughly 0.45%. The data derive from a study of shared clonotypes between healthy human individuals. Study-wide results and caveats: Even with large depth, rarefaction showed that sorted-subset sequencing was incomplete. Sampling involved blood alone; tissue repertoires likely differ.

The chain carries TRBV9 and TRBJ2-3, with D uncertain. Sequencing was performed on naive CD4+ T cells sorted from blood. The sample's subset: CD45RA+ positively selected. The TCR comes from a man aged 30-40 years in good health. The CDR3, as DNA: TGTGCCAGCAGCCCCCGGGTTGGCACAGATACGCAGTATTTT. As protein: CASSPRVGTDTQYF.